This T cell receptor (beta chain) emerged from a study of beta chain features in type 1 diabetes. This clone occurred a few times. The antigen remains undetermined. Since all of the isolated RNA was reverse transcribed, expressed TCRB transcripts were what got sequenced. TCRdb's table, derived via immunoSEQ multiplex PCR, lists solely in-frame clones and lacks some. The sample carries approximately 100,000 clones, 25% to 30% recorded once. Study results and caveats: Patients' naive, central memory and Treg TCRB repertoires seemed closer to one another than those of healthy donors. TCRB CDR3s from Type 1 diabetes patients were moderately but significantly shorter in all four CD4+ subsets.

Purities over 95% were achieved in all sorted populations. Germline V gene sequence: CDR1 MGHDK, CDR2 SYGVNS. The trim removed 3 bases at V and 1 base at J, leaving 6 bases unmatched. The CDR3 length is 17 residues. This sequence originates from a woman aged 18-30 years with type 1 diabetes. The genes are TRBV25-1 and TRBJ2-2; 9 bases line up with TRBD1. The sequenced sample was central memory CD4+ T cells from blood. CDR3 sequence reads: CASSDQSGQGNTGELFF. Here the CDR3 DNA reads TGTGCCAGCAGTGACCAATCGGGACAGGGGAACACCGGGGAGCTGTTTTTT.